This T cell receptor beta chain was captured by sequencing in a study of shared clonotypes between healthy human individuals. Execution of the assay was at deep level. Assay: immunoSEQ multiplex PCR; the TCRdb copy retains only in-frame clones and omits some. The sample contains over 2,000,000 clones, approximately 92% of which appear only once. Naive CD8 cells lacked CD45RO, underwent positive selection for CCR7 and left out terminally differentiated effector memory CD45RA+ cells. V dropped 3 bases and J dropped 6 bases, with 15 bases sitting between them. The germline V gene has CDR1 SGHTA and CDR2 FQGNSA. The CDR3 is made up of 15 amino acids.

This chain connects TRBV7-2 to TRBJ2-1; D unresolved. The sequencing sample was made of naive CD8+ T cells from PBMCs. The receptor's source is a man between 18 and 35 years old in good health. Some clones in this sample may be carry-over from other donors' samples. The CDR3 is CASSFGLPFLNEQFF. Written as DNA, the CDR3 is TGTGCCAGCAGCTTCGGGCTCCCCTTCCTCAATGAGCAGTTCTTC.